These 2 T cell receptor beta chains share one sample of origin, sequenced in a study of lymphopenia after photon versus proton radiotherapy. The table came from immunoSEQ multiplex PCR; TCRdb's copy has only in-frame clones and leaves some out. The data hold about 27,000 clones, with roughly 87% observed a single time. Source: peripheral blood, taken from a patient treated with photon-based radiotherapy. The receptor set was obtained from a man aged 50 to 60 with gastric cancer.

The count of this clone is one. The rearrangement links TRBV10-3 to TRBJ1-6, with D possibly being TRBD1 (5 bases). The CDR3 length is 14 residues. V lost 4 bases to trimming and J lost 4 bases, with 8 bases between them. The germline gives CDR1 ENHRY, CDR2 SYGVKD. The CDR3 sequence is CAISGRGYNSPLHF. The CDR3 DNA follows: TGTGCCATCAGTGGTAGGGGTTATAATTCACCCCTCCACTTT.

J is TRBJ2-1 and V is TRBV12-5; the match to TRBD2 covers 7 bases. The CDR3 covers 16 residues. V lost 2 bases and J lost 2; bases outside the gene matches: 6. CDR1 LGHNT and CDR2 FRNRAP come from the germline V gene. CDR3 region: CASGLISGGAYNEQFF. CDR3 DNA: TGTGCTAGTGGTTTGATATCGGGGGGAGCCTACAATGAGCAGTTCTTC.